Listed below are T cell receptor beta chains from one sample, sequenced in a study of OX40 agonist ivuxolimab in advanced cancers. Sequencing used immunoSEQ multiplex PCR; TCRdb keeps in-frame clones, though not all of them. The data show about 76,000 clones, about 86% seen once. The sample consisted of CD4+ or CD8+ T cells sorted from blood, taken in a trial of the OX40 agonist ivuxolimab. The source is an adult with an advanced solid tumor such as melanoma, head and neck, liver or kidney cancer. Both conserved end residues are part of each CDR3. Fields, in order: V gene, J gene, clone size, CDR3 protein. Only some rows state a clone size, as once, few, many or a class for expanded clones.

V gene: TRBV23-1
J gene: TRBJ1-6
clone size: few
CDR3 protein: CASSHRDAHSPLHF

V gene: TRBV4-2
J gene: TRBJ1-4
clone size: NA
CDR3 protein: CASSQELNEKLFF

V gene: TRBV13
J gene: TRBJ1-3
clone size: NA
CDR3 protein: CASSLGVGGRNTIYF

V gene: TRBV7-6
J gene: TRBJ1-2
clone size: NA
CDR3 protein: CASSLDRGDYGYTF

V gene: TRBV6-5
J gene: TRBJ1-2
clone size: NA
CDR3 protein: CASSYSGDYGYTF

V gene: TRBV11-2
J gene: TRBJ2-3
clone size: NA
CDR3 protein: CASSLGVMGGRTDTQYF

V gene: TRBV12-5
J gene: TRBJ2-3
clone size: NA
CDR3 protein: CASGFEPTDTQYF

V gene: TRBV30
J gene: TRBJ1-6
clone size: once
CDR3 protein: CAWSRDRGNNSPLHF

V gene: TRBV11-2
J gene: TRBJ2-2
clone size: NA
CDR3 protein: CASSRVPGELFF

V gene: TRBV7-9
J gene: TRBJ2-7
clone size: few
CDR3 protein: CASSQQGARQQQYF

V gene: TRBV29-1
J gene: TRBJ2-7
clone size: NA
CDR3 protein: CSVAAPSSSGRDEQYF

V gene: TRBV19
J gene: TRBJ2-7
clone size: NA
CDR3 protein: CASRKNIGQGVGEQYF

V gene: TRBV28
J gene: TRBJ2-5
clone size: few
CDR3 protein: CASSPAGGGGETQYF

V gene: TRBV29-1
J gene: TRBJ2-1
clone size: NA
CDR3 protein: CSVGTSHNEQFF

V gene: TRBV9
J gene: TRBJ2-2
clone size: NA
CDR3 protein: CASNILADSNTGELFF

V gene: TRBV2
J gene: TRBJ1-5
clone size: few
CDR3 protein: CASSTQGTNQPQHF

V gene: TRBV28
J gene: TRBJ1-2
clone size: NA
CDR3 protein: CASSTPFQGAGYTF

V gene: TRBV9
J gene: TRBJ1-5
clone size: NA
CDR3 protein: CASSPGPNQPQHF

V gene: TRBV28
J gene: TRBJ2-5
clone size: NA
CDR3 protein: CASSGTVGETQYF

V gene: TRBV29-1
J gene: TRBJ2-5
clone size: NA
CDR3 protein: CSVARGEGETQYF

V gene: TRBV5-1
J gene: TRBJ2-1
clone size: NA
CDR3 protein: CASSLSGGAYNEQFF

V gene: TRBV7-6
J gene: TRBJ2-3
clone size: NA
CDR3 protein: CASSLVAGTDTQYF

V gene: TRBV9
J gene: TRBJ2-7
clone size: NA
CDR3 protein: CASQRDLKDYEQYF

V gene: TRBV20-1
J gene: TRBJ2-5
clone size: NA
CDR3 protein: CSALDWETQYF

V gene: TRBV5-1
J gene: TRBJ1-1
clone size: few
CDR3 protein: CASSNSYRGNTEAFF

V gene: TRBV5-1
J gene: TRBJ1-6
clone size: once
CDR3 protein: CASSINGQGQGNSPLHF

V gene: TRBV7-9
J gene: TRBJ2-5
clone size: NA
CDR3 protein: CASSLGTHQETQYF

V gene: TRBV28
J gene: TRBJ1-2
clone size: NA
CDR3 protein: CASNSRDRGRHGYTF

V gene: TRBV6-1
J gene: TRBJ2-2
clone size: NA
CDR3 protein: CASSVLSGTGELFF

V gene: TRBV15
J gene: TRBJ1-4
clone size: NA
CDR3 protein: CATSRAGTGAGEKLFF

V gene: TRBV9
J gene: TRBJ2-1
clone size: NA
CDR3 protein: CASSVEGGNEQFF

V gene: TRBV30
J gene: TRBJ2-3
clone size: NA
CDR3 protein: CAWSVAAITDTQYF

V gene: TRBV28
J gene: TRBJ1-5
clone size: few
CDR3 protein: CASRPDSFYSNQPQHF

V gene: TRBV18
J gene: TRBJ2-2
clone size: once
CDR3 protein: CASSRSGTTNTGELFF

V gene: TRBV6-6
J gene: TRBJ2-7
clone size: NA
CDR3 protein: CASRGGPGQGYEQYF

V gene: TRBV7-6
J gene: TRBJ1-5
clone size: NA
CDR3 protein: CASSYGQGPNQPQHF